One sample yielded the 23 T cell receptor beta chains listed below, sequenced in a study of OX40 agonist ivuxolimab in advanced cancers. Assay used: immunoSEQ multiplex PCR; TCRdb lists only in-frame clones, some missing. The repertoire has 20,000 to 30,000 clones, about nine tenths of them found once; the top ten carry roughly 33%. Sequenced material: CD4+ or CD8+ T cells sorted from blood, taken in a trial of the OX40 agonist ivuxolimab. The receptors come from an adult with an advanced solid tumor such as melanoma, head and neck, liver or kidney cancer.

Relative to its sample, this clone is medium-sized. The genes are TRBV7-6 and TRBJ1-4; D uncertain. Trimming took off 1 base at V and 3 bases at J, with 9 bases between the two ends. The CDR3 extends over 15 amino acids. Germline CDR1 SGHVS, CDR2 FNYEAQ. The chain's CDR3 is CASSLEPGSNEKLFF. The CDR3 region has the DNA TGTGCCAGCAGCTTAGAACCTGGGTCTAATGAAAAACTGTTTTTT.

About this clone: The junction differs from germline at one of its ends, possibly a read error. The chain recombines TRBV7-9 with TRBJ2-5; 8 bases are a match to TRBD1. The CDR3 is made up of 15 amino acids. Germline loops: CDR1 SEHNR, CDR2 FQNEAQ (reference sequence). The chain's CDR3 is CASSYRTGYQETQYF. CDR3 DNA sequence: TGTGCCAGCAGCTATAGGACAGGGTACCAGGAGACCCAGTACTTC.

V and J are TRBV4-1 and TRBJ2-2; D ambiguous. Looked up from germline, CDR1 is MGHRA and CDR2 is YSYEKL. V lost 1 base and J 5 bases, leaving 14 bases between the germline ends. CDR3 length equals 16 residues. The CDR3, as DNA: TGCGCCAGCAGCCAAGCACGATATACATCAACCGGGGAGCTGTTTTTT. This encodes CASSQARYTSTGELFF.

The rearrangement joins TRBV4-1 to TRBJ2-2; 9 bases line up with TRBD2. Germline V gives CDR1 MGHRA, CDR2 YSYEKL. V lost 4 bases to trimming and J lost 3 bases; unmatched junction nucleotides: 9. The CDR3 contains 17 residues. The DNA for the CDR3 is TGCGCCAGCAGCCCCCTCGGACGCGGGAGGGACACCGGGGAGCTGTTTTTT. It translates to CASSPLGRGRDTGELFF.

The chain has TRBV28 and TRBJ1-2; D not certain. This CDR3 has 12 residues. Deletions cut 4 bases from V and 5 bases from J, with 8 bases between. Germline CDR1 is MDHEN and CDR2 is SYDVKM. The CDR3 reads CASSWERYGYTF. The CDR3 DNA reads TGTGCCAGCAGTTGGGAAAGGTATGGCTACACCTTC.

The chain carries TRBV7-6 and TRBJ2-1, with 9 bases matching TRBD2. Germline assignment: CDR1 SGHVS and CDR2 FNYEAQ. The CDR3 contains 15 residues. V trimming: 1 base; J trimming: 4 bases; junction bases outside the gene matches: 2. CDR3 amino acids: CASSLGSGGYNEQFF. The CDR3 nucleotides read TGTGCCAGCAGCTTAGGTAGCGGGGGTTACAATGAGCAGTTCTTC.

This chain connects TRBV10-3 to TRBJ2-7; TRBD2 matches at 14 bases. The CDR3 loop spans 15 amino acids. The germline V gene encodes CDR1 ENHRY and CDR2 SYGVKD. With 6 bases clipped from V and 3 bases from J, the junction kept 4 bases outside the gene matches. DNA of the CDR3: TGTGCCATCAGAACCGGGACTAGCGGGAGCTACGAGCAGTACTTC. Residues: CAIRTGTSGSYEQYF.

The J gene is TRBJ2-7, the V gene TRBV2, with 14 bases matching TRBD2. The V gene end was trimmed by 9 bases and the J gene end by 3 bases; junction bases not matched to a gene: 1. The CDR3 extends over 13 amino acids. Germline CDR1 is SNHLY and CDR2 is FYNNEI. CDR3 protein: CARGTSGGYEQYF. The CDR3 region has the DNA TGTGCCAGGGGGACTAGCGGGGGCTACGAGCAGTACTTC.

The V call is TRBV18, the J call TRBJ2-2; the D is unclear. This CDR3 comprises 14 residues. With 7 bases removed from V and 7 bases from J, the gap between germline ends came to 16 bases. Germline CDR1 KGHSH, CDR2 LQKENI. CDR3 protein: CASFVRADGGELFF. CDR3 DNA sequence: TGTGCCAGCTTCGTCCGGGCAGATGGCGGGGAGCTGTTTTTT.

The rearrangement joins TRBV30 to TRBJ1-5; possibly TRBD1 for D (6 bases). The germline CDR1 and CDR2 sequences are GTSNPN and SVGIG (reference sequence). Deletions cut 2 bases from V and 3 bases from J, with 23 bases between. This CDR3 is built from 18 residues. This chain's CDR3 is CAWSSALQQGYDNQPQHF. As DNA, the CDR3 is TGTGCCTGGAGTTCCGCACTTCAACAGGGATATGACAATCAGCCCCAGCATTTT.

This rearrangement joins TRBV28 to TRBJ1-1, with 7 nucleotides matching TRBD1. Unmatched junction bases numbered 5, after V lost 3 bases and J lost 7 bases. This CDR3 region has 13 residues. Germline assignment: CDR1 MDHEN and CDR2 SYDVKM. The CDR3 loop reads CASSLRGPYEAFF. In DNA form, the CDR3 reads TGTGCCAGCAGTTTGAGGGGGCCCTATGAAGCTTTCTTT.

The J gene is TRBJ1-1, the V gene TRBV4-1; D remains unclear. This CDR3 has 12 residues. Germline loops: CDR1 MGHRA, CDR2 YSYEKL. V lost 0 bases and J lost 10, with 9 bases in between. This CDR3 is CASSQDLSVAFF. DNA of the CDR3: TGCGCCAGCAGCCAAGATCTGTCAGTAGCTTTCTTT.

The rearrangement links TRBV30 to TRBJ1-2; TRBD1 matches at 8 bases. Unmatched junction bases numbered 7, after V lost 0 bases and J lost 7 bases. Germline V gene data show CDR1 as GTSNPN and CDR2 as SVGIG (reference sequence). The CDR3 contains 14 residues. In DNA form, the CDR3 reads TGTGCCTGGAGTGTACAGGGGGAAGTGCGTGGCTACACCTTC. This sequence encodes CAWSVQGEVRGYTF.

The V call is TRBV30, the J call TRBJ1-5; unclear D gene. The germline V gene has CDR1 GTSNPN and CDR2 SVGIG (reference sequence). The CDR3 covers 15 residues. Deletions cut 0 bases from V and 1 base from J, with 10 bases between. This chain's CDR3 is CAWSVGPHSNQPQHF. The DNA for the CDR3 is TGTGCCTGGAGTGTAGGGCCTCACAGCAATCAGCCCCAGCATTTT. The full variable domain, rest sourced from reference TRBV30 and TRBJ1-5, is SQTIHQWPATLVQPVGSPLSLECTVEGTSNPNLYWYRQAAGRGLQLLFYSVGIGQISSEVPQNLSASRPQDRQFILSSKKLLLSDSGFYLCAWSVGPHSNQPQHFGDGTRLSIL.

The chain couples TRBV23-1 to TRBJ1-4; D is perhaps TRBD1 (5 bases). TRBV23-1 is an ORF, with its function uncertain. Trimming removed 4 bases from V and 3 bases from J, with 12 bases in between. This CDR3 is built from 15 residues. CDR3 loop: CASSLGTGANEKLFF. In DNA, the CDR3 is TGCGCCAGCAGTCTGGGAACGGGGGCTAATGAAAAACTGTTTTTT.

This rearrangement joins TRBV11-2 to TRBJ2-1; possibly TRBD1 for D (6 bases). The CDR3 consists of 13 residues. Germline V gene lookup returns CDR1 SGHAT and CDR2 FQNNGV. Deletions cut 6 bases from V and 9 bases from J, with 15 bases between. The CDR3 reads CASSLVTTGEQFF. The DNA for the CDR3 is TGTGCCAGCAGTCTAGTCACGACAGGTGAGCAGTTCTTC.

The rearrangement uses TRBV27 and TRBJ2-4; no firm D call. This CDR3 is built from 16 residues. Germline loops: CDR1 MNHEY, CDR2 SMNVEV (reference sequence). Between the trimmed V and J ends, which lost 2 bases and 0 bases, there was a span of 11 bases. CDR3 DNA sequence: TGTGCCAGCAGTTTAGTGGGGTGGGAAGCCAAAAACATTCAGTACTTC. This translates into CASSLVGWEAKNIQYF.

This rearrangement joins TRBV9 to TRBJ2-2, with 9 bases aligning to TRBD2. Per the germline V gene, CDR1 is SGDLS and CDR2 is YYNGEE. The CDR3 covers 17 residues. Trimming took 0 bases from V and 1 from J; bases not matched to a gene: 4. In DNA form, the CDR3 reads TGTGCCAGCAGCGTAGTCGGTAGCGGGGGGAACACCGGGGAGCTGTTTTTT. Translated: CASSVVGSGGNTGELFF.

V and J are TRBV19 and TRBJ1-1; maybe TRBD1 (5 bases). Looked up from germline, CDR1 is LNHDA and CDR2 is SQIVND (reference sequence). The V and J ends lost 5 bases and 1 base respectively, with 14 bases between them. This CDR3 has 15 amino acids. The CDR3 is CASSPTGGPNTEAFF. The CDR3 DNA is TGTGCCAGTAGTCCAACGGGGGGTCCGAACACTGAAGCTTTCTTT.

The rearrangement joins TRBV6-5 to TRBJ2-1; D is ambiguous. The CDR3 is 11 residues long. Germline values: CDR1 MNHEY, CDR2 SVGAGI. The V end was cut by 8 bases, the J end by 5 bases, with 7 bases between. CDR3 coding DNA: TGTGCCAGCTCCTCTGACAATGAGCAGTTCTTC. This translates into CASSSDNEQFF.

The rearrangement uses TRBV7-8 and TRBJ1-1, with TRBD1 matching over 7 bases. This CDR3 comprises 14 residues. The germline CDR1 and CDR2 sequences are SGHVS and FQNEAQ. The V gene end was trimmed by 5 bases and the J gene end by 10 bases; junction bases not matched to a gene: 13. CDR3 nucleotide sequence: TGTGCCAGCAGCCCCGCAGATAGGACAGGTCTAGCTTTCTTT. This sequence encodes CASSPADRTGLAFF.

This chain connects TRBV12-5 to TRBJ2-4; the D gene could be TRBD1 or TRBD2 (5 bases each). Germline V gives CDR1 LGHNT, CDR2 FRNRAP. V gave up 6 bases and J gave up 1 base, with 22 bases separating them. The CDR3 runs to 18 residues. CDR3 loop: CASGASYVGERAKNIQYF. The DNA of the CDR3 is TGTGCTAGTGGCGCCTCTTACGTGGGGGAAAGGGCCAAAAACATTCAGTACTTC.

This chain uses TRBV7-9 with TRBJ1-1; possible D gene TRBD1, 6 bases. V was shortened by 5 bases and J by 8 bases, with 12 bases between the two germline ends. Germline CDR1 reads SEHNR; CDR2 reads FQNEAQ (reference sequence). The CDR3 sequence is 12 residues long. CDR3 bases: TGTGCCAGCAGCCCCGGACAGCGCGAAGCTTTCTTT. This gives the protein CASSPGQREAFF.